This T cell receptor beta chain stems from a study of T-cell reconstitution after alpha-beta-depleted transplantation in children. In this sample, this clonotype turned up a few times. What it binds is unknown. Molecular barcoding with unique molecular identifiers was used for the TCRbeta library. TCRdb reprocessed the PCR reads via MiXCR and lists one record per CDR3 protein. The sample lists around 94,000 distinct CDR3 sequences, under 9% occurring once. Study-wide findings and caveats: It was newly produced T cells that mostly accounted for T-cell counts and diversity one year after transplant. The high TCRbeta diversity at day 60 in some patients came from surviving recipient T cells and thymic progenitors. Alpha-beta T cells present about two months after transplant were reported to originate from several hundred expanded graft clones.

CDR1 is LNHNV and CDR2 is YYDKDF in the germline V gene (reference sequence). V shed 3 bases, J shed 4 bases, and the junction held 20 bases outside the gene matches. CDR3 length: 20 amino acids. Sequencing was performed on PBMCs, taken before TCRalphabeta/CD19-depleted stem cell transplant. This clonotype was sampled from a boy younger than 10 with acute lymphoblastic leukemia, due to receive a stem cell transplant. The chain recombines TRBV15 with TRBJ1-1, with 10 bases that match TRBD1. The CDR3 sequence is CATSSSRDRGKGPVGTEAFF. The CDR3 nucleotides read TGTGCCACCAGCAGCTCCCGGGACAGGGGAAAGGGGCCCGTCGGCACTGAAGCTTTCTTT.